Listed here are 6 T cell receptor beta chains from one sample, sequenced in a study of technical replicates of blood from a handful of donors. The data were produced by immunoSEQ multiplex PCR, yet TCRdb's version contains in-frame clones alone and is incomplete. The sample yields approximately 73,000 clones, 95% to 98% seen once. Sequencing was carried out using T cells isolated from PBMCs. Receptors were obtained from a human donor in good health.

This sequence joins TRBV6-5 and TRBJ1-1, with D hard to call. The CDR3 is 11 residues long. The germline CDR1 and CDR2 sequences are MNHEY and SVGAGI. V dropped 6 bases and J dropped 7 bases, with 9 bases sitting between them. The CDR3 region has the DNA TGTGCCAGCAGACCCCCGGGTGAAGCTTTCTTT. Translated, it gives CASRPPGEAFF.

This chain connects TRBV6-1 to TRBJ2-5; possible D gene TRBD2, 5 bases. The germline V gene has CDR1 MNHNS and CDR2 SASEGT. V was cut by 8 bases and J by 5 bases, with 18 bases left in between. This CDR3 contains 14 residues. This CDR3 is CASARPGISETQYF. The CDR3 coding sequence is TGTGCCAGCGCCCGGCCGGGGATTTCGGAGACCCAGTACTTC.

V usage is TRBV23-1 and J usage is TRBJ1-5, with TRBD1 as a possible D gene (6 bases). TRBV23-1 is treated as an ORF (open reading frame) with a function not yet certain. V lost 8 bases and J 16 bases, leaving 12 bases between the germline ends. The CDR3 loop spans 9 amino acids. CDR3 in amino acids: CASGHRDHF. CDR3 in DNA: TGCGCCAGCGGCCACAGGGACCATTTT.

A note on this clone: Germline and junction disagree at one end, which may indicate a read error. V gene TRBV6-1 combines with J gene TRBJ2-2, with D perhaps matching TRBD1 (6 bases). This CDR3 comprises 15 residues. Germline loops: CDR1 MNHNS, CDR2 SASEGT. This CDR3 is CASCEGQTNTGELFF. The CDR3 DNA sequence: TGTGCCAGCTGTGAAGGACAGACGAACACCGGGGAGCTGTTTTTT.

The V call is TRBV5-4, the J call TRBJ1-4; tentatively, D is TRBD1 (5 bases). The CDR3 has 15 residues. Deletions cut 4 bases from V and 7 bases from J, with 17 bases between. In germline, CDR1 is SGHNT, CDR2 YYREEE (reference sequence). CDR3 DNA: TGTGCCAGCAGCCCTAACCAGGGAGGCAGTGAAAAACTGTTTTTT. As protein: CASSPNQGGSEKLFF. The full variable domain, its missing parts supplied by reference TRBV5-4 and TRBJ1-4, is ETGVTQSPTHLIKTRGQQVTLRCSSQSGHNTVSWYQQALGQGPQFIFQYYREEENGRGNFPPRFSGLQFPNYSSELNVNALELDDSALYLCASSPNQGGSEKLFFGSGTQLSVL.

The J gene is TRBJ2-7, the V gene TRBV6-6; no definite D call. Trimming took off 1 base at V and 4 bases at J, with 11 bases between the two ends. The germline V gene encodes CDR1 MNHNY and CDR2 SVGAGI (reference sequence). This CDR3 has 14 amino acids. CDR3 residues: CASSYYTRSYEQYF. CDR3 in DNA: TGTGCCAGCAGTTACTACACCAGGTCATACGAGCAGTACTTC.